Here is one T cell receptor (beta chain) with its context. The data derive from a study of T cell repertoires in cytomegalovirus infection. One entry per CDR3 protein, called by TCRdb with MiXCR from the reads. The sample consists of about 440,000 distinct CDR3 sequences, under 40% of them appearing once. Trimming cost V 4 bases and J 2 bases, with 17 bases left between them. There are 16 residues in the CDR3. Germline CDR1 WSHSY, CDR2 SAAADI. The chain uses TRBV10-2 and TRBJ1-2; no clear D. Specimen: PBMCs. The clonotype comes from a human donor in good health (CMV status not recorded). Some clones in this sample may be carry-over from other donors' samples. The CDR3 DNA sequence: TGCGCCAGCAGTGCTTCCTTCCGCGTCGCCAACTATGGCTACACCTTC. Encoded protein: CASSASFRVANYGYTF.